This record concerns one TCR beta chain sequence. Antigen unknown. This sample is drawn from a study of T cell repertoires in cytomegalovirus infection. Study overall: Recently identified HLA-C-restricted CMV epitopes were used, and well-studied HLA-B-restricted CMV epitopes were used as well.

Study-level results: Based on cumulative public TCR beta family frequency, carriers of CMV plus the relevant HLA were identified.

V lost 4 bases and J lost 4; bases outside the gene matches: 8. The germline CDR1 and CDR2 sequences are SEHNR and FQNEAQ (reference sequence). The CDR3 has 15 amino acids. TCRdb called the reads again in MiXCR, with one record for every CDR3 protein. This table has approximately 910,000 distinct CDR3 sequences, around 29% appearing once. This receptor was identified in a human donor in good health (CMV status not recorded). Some clones in this sample may be carry-over from other donors' samples. The rearrangement links TRBV7-9 to TRBJ2-5; TRBD2 matches 8 bases. This specimen was cultured CD8+ T cells from PBMCs, taken from culture after CMV antigen stimulation. The CDR3 DNA is TGTGCCAGCAGCTCCGGTTATACTAGCGGAGAGACCCAGTACTTC. Its protein product is CASSSGYTSGETQYF.